This T cell receptor (beta chain) was identified during a study of shared clonotypes between healthy human individuals. This clone appeared a few times. The antigen remains unidentified. The study's findings and limits: The study found roughly 5% of naive CD4 clonotypes shared across a few donors.

Positive CCR7 selection of CD45RO-negative cells yielded the naive CD8 cells, and terminally differentiated effector memory CD45RA+ cells were excluded. CDR1 is LNHDA and CDR2 is SQIVND in the germline V gene (reference sequence). The CDR3 contains 16 residues. Trimming took off 4 bases at V and 4 bases at J, with 19 bases between the two ends. Data came from immunoSEQ multiplex PCR; TCRdb stores just in-frame clones and leaves some out. Of roughly 2,000,000 clones detected, 93% appear once; the ten largest clones hold around 1.8%. The genes are TRBV19 and TRBJ1-2; a possible D gene is TRBD1 (5 bases). The material sequenced was naive CD8+ T cells from PBMCs. The TCR comes from a man between 18 and 35 years old in good health. Some clones in this sample may be carry-over from other donors' samples. The CDR3 is CASSTLRDLTVYGYTF. The CDR3 region has the DNA TGTGCCAGTAGTACGCTCCGGGACCTGACAGTCTATGGCTACACCTTC.